The present T cell receptor beta chain was sequenced within a study of blood T cell repertoires in COVID-19. Study details: Both acute and convalescent COVID-19 samples were obtained from the United States, Italy and Spain. T cells, B-cell-depleted T cells, or PBMCs supplied cDNA or gDNA.

Per the study methods: Amplification of reference gene primers provided the estimated nucleated cell counts. TCRdb keeps only in-frame clones here, not all; method: immunoSEQ multiplex PCR. Clone size and V and J calls were adopted from that table, with D and trimming inferred from the DNA. The table has 300,000 to 350,000 clones, roughly 90% seen once; the top ten hold about 0.93%. Participants spanned ages about 18 to 90 years and resided in about 25 US areas. The TCR sequence derives from a woman aged 25-40 years who had recovered from COVID-19. Sequencing was carried out using PBMCs or T cells enriched from blood (not recorded which).

CDR3 DNA sequence: TGTGCCAGCACCTATAACAGGGGCCCGAGCTCTGGAAACACCATATATTTT. Translating gives CASTYNRGPSSGNTIYF. V usage is TRBV5-4 and J usage is TRBJ1-3; 7 bases match TRBD1. CDR3 length: 17 residues. Germline CDR1 and CDR2: SGHNT and YYREEE (reference sequence). V shed 6 bases, J shed 0 bases, and the junction held 12 bases outside the gene matches.